This T cell receptor beta chain was sequenced during a study of CD8 T cells in Susac syndrome. With random hexamers, reverse transcription was performed on about 0.5 to 1 ug of RNA. TCRdb recomputed calls from the immunoSEQ multiplex PCR reads with MiXCR, one row per CDR3 protein. The table lists about 300,000 distinct CDR3 sequences, approximately 91% of them singletons. The V end was cut by 5 bases, the J end by 5 bases, with 18 bases between. CDR1 is SQVTM and CDR2 is ANQGSEA in the germline V gene. The CDR3 sequence is 14 residues long. TCR beta from blood CD8+ and CD4+ T cells was sequenced. The chain links TRBV29-1 to TRBJ1-1; possible D gene TRBD1, 5 bases. The sample taken for sequencing was CD8+ T cells from PBMCs. This TCR came from a human donor with multiple sclerosis. The CDR3, as DNA: TGCAGCGTTAAAACCGCGGCAGGGCCTACTGAAGCTTTCTTT. Residues: CSVKTAAGPTEAFF.